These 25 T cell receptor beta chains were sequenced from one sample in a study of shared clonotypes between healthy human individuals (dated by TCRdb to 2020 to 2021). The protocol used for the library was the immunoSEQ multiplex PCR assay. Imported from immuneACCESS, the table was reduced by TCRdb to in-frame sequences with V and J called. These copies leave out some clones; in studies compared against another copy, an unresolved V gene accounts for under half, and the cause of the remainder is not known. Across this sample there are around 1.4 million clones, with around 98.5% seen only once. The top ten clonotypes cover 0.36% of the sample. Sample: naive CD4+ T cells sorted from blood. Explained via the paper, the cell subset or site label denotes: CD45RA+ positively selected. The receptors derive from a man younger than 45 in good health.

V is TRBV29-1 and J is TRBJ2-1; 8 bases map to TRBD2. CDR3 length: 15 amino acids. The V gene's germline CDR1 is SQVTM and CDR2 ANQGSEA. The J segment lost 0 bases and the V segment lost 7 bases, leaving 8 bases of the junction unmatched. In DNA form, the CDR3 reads TGCAGCGCTTCGGGAGGGCTTAGCTCCTACAATGAGCAGTTCTTC. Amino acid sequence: CSASGGLSSYNEQFF.

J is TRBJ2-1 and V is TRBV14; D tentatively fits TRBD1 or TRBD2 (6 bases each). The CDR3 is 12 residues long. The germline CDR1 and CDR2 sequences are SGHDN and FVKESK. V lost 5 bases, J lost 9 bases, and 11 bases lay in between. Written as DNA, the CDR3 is TGTGCCAGCAGCGGGGGGCTTAGTGAGCAGTTCTTC. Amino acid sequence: CASSGGLSEQFF. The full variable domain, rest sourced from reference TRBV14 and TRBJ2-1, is EAGVTQFPSHSVIEKGQTVTLRCDPISGHDNLYWYRRVMGKEIKFLLHFVKESKQDESGMPNNRFLAERTGGTYSTLKVQPAELEDSGVYFCASSGGLSEQFFGPGTRLTVL.

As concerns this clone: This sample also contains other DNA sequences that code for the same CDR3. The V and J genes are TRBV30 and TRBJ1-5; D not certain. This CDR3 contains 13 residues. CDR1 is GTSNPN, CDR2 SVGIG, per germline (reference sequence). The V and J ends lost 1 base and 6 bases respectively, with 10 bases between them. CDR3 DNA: TGTGCCTGGAGTGGGGGTGGGAGTCAGCCCCAGCATTTT. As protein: CAWSGGGSQPQHF.

The CDR3 nucleotides read TGTGCCAGTAGTTTAATCCGGCTGGGAATCTCTGGGGCCAACGTCCTGACTTTC. This sequence encodes CASSLIRLGISGANVLTF. This chain connects TRBV19 to TRBJ2-6; D unclear. The CDR3 consists of 18 residues. Germline V CDR1 and CDR2: LNHDA, SQIVND (reference sequence). Trimming took off 5 bases at V and 0 bases at J, with 17 bases between the two ends.

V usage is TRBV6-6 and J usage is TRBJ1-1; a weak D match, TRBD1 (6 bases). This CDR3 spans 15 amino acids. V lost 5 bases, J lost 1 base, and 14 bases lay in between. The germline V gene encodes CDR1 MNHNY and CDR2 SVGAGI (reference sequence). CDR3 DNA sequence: TGTGCCAGCAGTCCCCTGACAGGAGGGAACACTGAAGCTTTCTTT. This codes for CASSPLTGGNTEAFF.

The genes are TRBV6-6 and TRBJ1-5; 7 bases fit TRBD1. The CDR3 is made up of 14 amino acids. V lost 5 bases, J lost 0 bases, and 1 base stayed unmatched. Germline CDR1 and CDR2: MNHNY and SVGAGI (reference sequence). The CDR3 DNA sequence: TGTGCCAGCAGTGACAGGGTTAGCAATCAGCCCCAGCATTTT. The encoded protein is CASSDRVSNQPQHF.

The CDR3 reads CASSVGLAGLQETQYF. For the CDR3, the DNA is TGTGCCAGCAGCGTAGGGCTAGCGGGACTCCAAGAGACCCAGTACTTC. The gene calls are TRBV9 and TRBJ2-5; TRBD2 aligns across 9 bases. V lost 0 bases to trimming and J lost 1 base; unmatched junction nucleotides: 4. In germline, CDR1 is SGDLS, CDR2 YYNGEE. The CDR3 is 16 amino acids. Variable domain in full (rest from reference TRBV9 and TRBJ2-5): DSGVTQTPKHLITATGQRVTLRCSPRSGDLSVYWYQQSLDQGLQFLIQYYNGEERAKGNILERFSAQQFPDLHSELNLSSLELGDSALYFCASSVGLAGLQETQYFGPGTRLLVL.

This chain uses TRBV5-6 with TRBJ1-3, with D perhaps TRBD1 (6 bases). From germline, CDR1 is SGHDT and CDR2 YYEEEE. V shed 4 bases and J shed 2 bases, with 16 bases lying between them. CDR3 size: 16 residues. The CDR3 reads CASSQLGGTPGNTIYF. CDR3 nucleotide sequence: TGTGCCAGCAGCCAGCTAGGGGGGACCCCTGGAAACACCATATATTTT.

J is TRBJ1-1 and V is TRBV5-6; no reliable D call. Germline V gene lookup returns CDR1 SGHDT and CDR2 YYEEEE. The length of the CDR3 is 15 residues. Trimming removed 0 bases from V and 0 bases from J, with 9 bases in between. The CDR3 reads CASSLVVGMNTEAFF. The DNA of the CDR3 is TGTGCCAGCAGCTTGGTAGTGGGTATGAACACTGAAGCTTTCTTT.

DNA for the CDR3: TGCGCCAGCAGGGAGCAGGGAGCCTACAATGAGCAGTTCTTC. Translated, it gives CASREQGAYNEQFF. The rearrangement joins TRBV5-1 to TRBJ2-1; possibly TRBD1 or TRBD2 for D (5 bases each). The V gene's germline CDR1 is SGHRS and CDR2 YFSETQ. CDR3 length: 14 residues. Deletions cut 5 bases from V and 2 bases from J, with 11 bases between.

The CDR3 sequence: CASGPGTGRSKNIQYF. The CDR3 DNA reads TGTGCCAGCGGACCAGGGACAGGGAGGTCCAAAAACATTCAGTACTTC. V and J are TRBV27 and TRBJ2-4; TRBD1 matches at 9 bases. The J segment lost 2 bases and the V segment lost 8 bases, leaving 10 bases of the junction unmatched. Per the germline V gene, CDR1 is MNHEY and CDR2 is SMNVEV (reference sequence). CDR3 length: 16 amino acids.

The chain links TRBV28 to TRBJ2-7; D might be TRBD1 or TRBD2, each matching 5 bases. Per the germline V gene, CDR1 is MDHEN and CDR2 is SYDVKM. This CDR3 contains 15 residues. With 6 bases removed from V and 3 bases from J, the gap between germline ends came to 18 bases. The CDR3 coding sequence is TGTGCCAGCAGCTACAGCGGAAGGGGAATCTACGAGCAGTACTTC. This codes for CASSYSGRGIYEQYF.

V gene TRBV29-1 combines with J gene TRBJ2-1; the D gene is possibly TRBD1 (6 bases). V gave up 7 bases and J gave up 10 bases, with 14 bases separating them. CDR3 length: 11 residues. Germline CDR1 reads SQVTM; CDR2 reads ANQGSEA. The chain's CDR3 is CSALTGMEQFF. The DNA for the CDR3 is TGCAGCGCCCTTACAGGGATGGAGCAGTTCTTC.

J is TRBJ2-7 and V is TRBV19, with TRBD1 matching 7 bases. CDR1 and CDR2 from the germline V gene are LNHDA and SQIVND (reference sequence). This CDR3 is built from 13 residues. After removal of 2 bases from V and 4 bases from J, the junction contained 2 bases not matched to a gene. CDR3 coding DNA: TGTGCCAGTAGTATACAACAGGGGTACGAGCAGTACTTC. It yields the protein CASSIQQGYEQYF. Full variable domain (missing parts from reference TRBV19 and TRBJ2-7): DGGITQSPKYLFRKEGQNVTLSCEQNLNHDAMYWYRQDPGQGLRLIYYSQIVNDFQKGDIAEGYSVSREKKESFPLTVTSAQKNPTAFYLCASSIQQGYEQYFGPGTRLTVT.

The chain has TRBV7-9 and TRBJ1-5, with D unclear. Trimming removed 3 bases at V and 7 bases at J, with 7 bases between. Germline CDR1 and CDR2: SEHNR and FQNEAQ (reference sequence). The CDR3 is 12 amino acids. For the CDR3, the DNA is TGTGCCAGCAGCTTGGACGAACAGCCCCAGCATTTT. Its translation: CASSLDEQPQHF.

This CDR3 is CASSGPGTGVYPGELFF. The CDR3 coding sequence is TGTGCCAGCAGCGGACCCGGGACAGGGGTTTATCCCGGGGAGCTGTTTTTT. The rearrangement links TRBV9 to TRBJ2-2; TRBD1 agrees at 10 bases. V was clipped by 3 bases and J by 6 bases; unmatched bases: 11. The CDR3 totals 17 residues. Germline assignment: CDR1 SGDLS and CDR2 YYNGEE.

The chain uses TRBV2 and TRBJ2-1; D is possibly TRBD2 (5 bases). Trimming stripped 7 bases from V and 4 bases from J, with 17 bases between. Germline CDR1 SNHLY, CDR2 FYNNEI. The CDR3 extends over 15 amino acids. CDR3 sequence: CASIPRGGSYNEQFF. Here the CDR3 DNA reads TGTGCCAGCATCCCCCGCGGAGGTTCTTACAATGAGCAGTTCTTC.

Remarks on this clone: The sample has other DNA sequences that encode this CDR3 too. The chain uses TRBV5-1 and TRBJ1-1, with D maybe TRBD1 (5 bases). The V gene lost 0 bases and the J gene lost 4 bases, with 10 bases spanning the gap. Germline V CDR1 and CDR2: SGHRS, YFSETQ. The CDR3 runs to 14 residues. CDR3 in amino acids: CASSLGAGRTEAFF. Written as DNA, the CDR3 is TGCGCCAGCAGCTTGGGGGCAGGGCGCACTGAAGCTTTCTTT.

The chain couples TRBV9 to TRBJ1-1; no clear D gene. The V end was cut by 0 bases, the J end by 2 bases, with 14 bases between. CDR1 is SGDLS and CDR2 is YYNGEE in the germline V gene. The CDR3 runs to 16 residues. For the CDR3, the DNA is TGTGCCAGCAGCGTAGCCCCTCGGAACCTCAACACTGAAGCTTTCTTT. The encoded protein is CASSVAPRNLNTEAFF.

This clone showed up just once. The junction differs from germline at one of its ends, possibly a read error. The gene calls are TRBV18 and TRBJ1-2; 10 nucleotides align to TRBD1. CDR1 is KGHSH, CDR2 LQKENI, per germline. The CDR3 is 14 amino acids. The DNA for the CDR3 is TGTGCCAGCTTACCAGGACAGGGGGTTGATGGCTACACCTTC. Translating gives CASLPGQGVDGYTF. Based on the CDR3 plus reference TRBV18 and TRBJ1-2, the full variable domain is NAGVMQNPRHLVRRRGQEARLRCSPMKGHSHVYWYRQLPEEGLKFMVYLQKENIIDESGMPKERFSAEFPKEGPSILRIQQVVRGDSAAYFCASLPGQGVDGYTFGSGTRLTVV.

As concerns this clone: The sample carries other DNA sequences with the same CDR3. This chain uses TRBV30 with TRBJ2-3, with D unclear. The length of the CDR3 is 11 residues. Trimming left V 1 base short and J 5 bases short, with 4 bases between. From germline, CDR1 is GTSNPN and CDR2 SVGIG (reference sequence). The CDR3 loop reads CAWSAGDTQYF. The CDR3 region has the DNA TGTGCCTGGAGTGCAGGAGATACGCAGTATTTT.

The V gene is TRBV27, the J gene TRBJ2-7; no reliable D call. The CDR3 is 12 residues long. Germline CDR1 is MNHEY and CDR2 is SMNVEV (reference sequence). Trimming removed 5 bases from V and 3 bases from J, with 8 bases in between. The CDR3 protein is CASSGIGYEQYF. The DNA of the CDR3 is TGTGCCAGCAGTGGAATTGGCTACGAGCAGTACTTC.

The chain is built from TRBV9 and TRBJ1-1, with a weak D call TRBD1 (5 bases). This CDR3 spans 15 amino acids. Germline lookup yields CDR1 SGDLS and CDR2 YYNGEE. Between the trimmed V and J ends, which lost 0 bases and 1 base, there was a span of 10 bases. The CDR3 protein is CASSVAMGENTEAFF. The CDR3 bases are TGTGCCAGCAGCGTAGCTATGGGGGAGAACACTGAAGCTTTCTTT.

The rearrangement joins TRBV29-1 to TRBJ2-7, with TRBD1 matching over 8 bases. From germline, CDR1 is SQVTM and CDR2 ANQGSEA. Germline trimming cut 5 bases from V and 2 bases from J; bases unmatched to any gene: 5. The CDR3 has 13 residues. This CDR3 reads CSVRTGLTYEQYF. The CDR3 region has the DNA TGCAGCGTTAGGACAGGGCTAACCTACGAGCAGTACTTC.

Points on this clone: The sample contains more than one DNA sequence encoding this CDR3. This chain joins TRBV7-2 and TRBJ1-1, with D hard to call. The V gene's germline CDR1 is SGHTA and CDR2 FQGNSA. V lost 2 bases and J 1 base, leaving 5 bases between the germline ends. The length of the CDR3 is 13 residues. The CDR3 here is CASSLKQNTEAFF. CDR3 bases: TGTGCCAGCAGCTTAAAGCAGAACACTGAAGCTTTCTTT.